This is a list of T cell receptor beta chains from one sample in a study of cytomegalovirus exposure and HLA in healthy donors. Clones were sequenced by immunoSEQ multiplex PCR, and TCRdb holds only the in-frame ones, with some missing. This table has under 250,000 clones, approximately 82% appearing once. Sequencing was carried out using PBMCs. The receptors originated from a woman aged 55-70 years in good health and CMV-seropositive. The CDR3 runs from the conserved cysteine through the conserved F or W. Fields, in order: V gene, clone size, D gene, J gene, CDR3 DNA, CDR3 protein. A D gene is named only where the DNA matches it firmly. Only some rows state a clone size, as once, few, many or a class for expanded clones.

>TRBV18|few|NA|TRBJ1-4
TGTGCCAGCTCACCCACTAAGGGCAGGGGCGGAGGTGAAAAACTGTTTTTT
CASSPTKGRGGGEKLFF
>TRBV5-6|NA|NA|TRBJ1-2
TGTGCCAGCAGCTTTCGGGACACATCCTATGGCTACACCTTC
CASSFRDTSYGYTF
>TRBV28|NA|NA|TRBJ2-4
TGTGCCATTAATCGGGAGTATTTGAACATTCAGTACTTC
CAINREYLNIQYF
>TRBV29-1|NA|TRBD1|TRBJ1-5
TGCAGCGTTTTCCGACAGGGTGCCCAGCATTTT
CSVFRQGAQHF
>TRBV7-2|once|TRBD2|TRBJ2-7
TGTGCCAGCAGCTTTTTCTCTACTAGCGTCGAGCAGTACTTC
CASSFFSTSVEQYF
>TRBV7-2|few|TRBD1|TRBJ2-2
TGTGCCAGCAGCTTAAAGGGACAGGGGACCGGGGAGCTGTTTTTT
CASSLKGQGTGELFF
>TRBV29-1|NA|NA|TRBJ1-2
TGCAGCGTTGAAGGGTGGGGGGACGGCTATGGCTACACCTTC
CSVEGWGDGYGYTF
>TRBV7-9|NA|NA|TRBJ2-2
TGTGCCAGCAGCTTAAACGGGAGAACCGGGGAGCTGTTTTTT
CASSLNGRTGELFF
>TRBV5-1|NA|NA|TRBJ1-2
TGCGCCAGCAGCCCGGACTCCCCTAACTATGGCTACACCTTC
CASSPDSPNYGYTF
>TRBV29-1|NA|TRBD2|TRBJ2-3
TGCAGCGTTGCCACGTTCTGGACTAGAACCCAATTGGGGATGCAGTATTTT
CSVATFWTRTQLGMQYF
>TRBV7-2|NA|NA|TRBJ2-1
TGTGCCAGCAGCTTAGCGCGCGCTAACAATGAGCAGTTCTTC
CASSLARANNEQFF
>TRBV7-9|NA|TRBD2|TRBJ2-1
TGTGCCAGCCTGTCTAGCGGGAGCTATGAGCAGTTCTTC
CASLSSGSYEQFF
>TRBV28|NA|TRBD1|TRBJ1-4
TGTGCCAGCAGTAACTCCGGGACAGCAAATAATGAAAAACTGTTTTTT
CASSNSGTANNEKLFF
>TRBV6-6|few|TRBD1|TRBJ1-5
TGTGCCAGCAGGAGACAGGGGGGGGGCAATCAGCCCCAGCATTTT
CASRRQGGGNQPQHF
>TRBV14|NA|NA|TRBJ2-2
TGTGCCAGCAGCCACAGGGCCAACACCGGGGAGCTGTTTTTT
CASSHRANTGELFF
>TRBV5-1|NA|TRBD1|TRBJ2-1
TGCGCCAGCAGCTTCTGGACAGGGACTCACAATGAGCAGTTCTTC
CASSFWTGTHNEQFF
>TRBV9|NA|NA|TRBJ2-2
TGTGCCAGCAGCCTAGACAATTTGAACACCGGGGAGCTGTTTTTT
CASSLDNLNTGELFF
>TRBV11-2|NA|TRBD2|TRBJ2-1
TGTGCCAGCAACGGACTAGCGGAGAATGAGCAGTTCTTC
CASNGLAENEQFF
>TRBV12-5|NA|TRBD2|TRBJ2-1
TGTGCTAGTGGCATGAGACTAGCGGGAGGGAATGAGCAGTTCTTC
CASGMRLAGGNEQFF
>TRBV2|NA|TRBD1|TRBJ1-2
TGTGCCAGCAGTGAGGGGACAGGGTCTGGCTACACCTTC
CASSEGTGSGYTF
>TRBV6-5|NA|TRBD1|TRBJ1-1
TGTGCCAGCAGTTACGCGGGACAGAGGAACACTGAAGCTTTCTTT
CASSYAGQRNTEAFF
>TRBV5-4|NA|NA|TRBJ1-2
TGTGCCAACAGCTTGGAGGCAGGGAACTATGGCTACACCTTC
CANSLEAGNYGYTF
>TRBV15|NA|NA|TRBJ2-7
TGTGCCACCAGCAGAGGAGGCGGGGTTAAATACCACGAGCAGTACTTC
CATSRGGGVKYHEQYF
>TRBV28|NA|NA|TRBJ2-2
TGTGCCAGCTGCCGGAGGAAGGACACCGGGGAGCTGTTTTTT
CASCRRKDTGELFF
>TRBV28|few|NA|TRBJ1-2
TGTGCCAGCCACCCGACACTCGGCCTCTCCTATGGCTACACCTTC
CASHPTLGLSYGYTF
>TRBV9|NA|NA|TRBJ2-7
TGTGCCAGCAGCGTGTTCGGGAGCTCCTACGAGCAGTACTTC
CASSVFGSSYEQYF
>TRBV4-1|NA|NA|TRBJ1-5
TGCGCCAGCAGCCAAGCCTCCGGACAGCTTCATAGCAATCAGCCCCAGCATTTT
CASSQASGQLHSNQPQHF
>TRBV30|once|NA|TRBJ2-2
TGTGCCTGGAGTGGACAGGTCACCGGGGAGCTGTTTTTT
CAWSGQVTGELFF
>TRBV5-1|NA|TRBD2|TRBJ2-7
TGCGCCAGCAGCAAGGGACTAGCGGGAGCAGCCCACGAGCAGTACTTC
CASSKGLAGAAHEQYF
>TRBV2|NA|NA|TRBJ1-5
TGTGCCAGCAGTGACGGTCGGGGGGGTCAGCCCCAGCATTTT
CASSDGRGGQPQHF
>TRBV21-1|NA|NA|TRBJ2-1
TGTGCCAGCAGCCAAGGCGGGAGCTCCTACAATGAGCAGTTCTTC
CASSQGGSSYNEQFF
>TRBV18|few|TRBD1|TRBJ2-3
TGTGCCAGCTCAGCCGGGACAGACTCGACAGATACGCAGTATTTT
CASSAGTDSTDTQYF
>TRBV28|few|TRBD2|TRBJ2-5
TGTGCCACCCTTGTACTAGCGGGAGAGTTGGGTGAGCAGTACTTC
CATLVLAGELGEQYF